This T cell receptor (beta chain) was captured in a study of shared clonotypes between healthy human individuals. Study-level findings and limits: Non-shared clonotypes were found to have lower generation probabilities than the clonotypes that were shared by all four of the sorted-subset donors.

V lost 2 bases to trimming and J lost 5 bases, with 13 bases between them. The CDR3 is made up of 14 amino acids. The germline gives CDR1 SGHAT, CDR2 FQNNGV. Worth noting for this clone: Its target is unknown.

How the authors handled the data: ImmunoSEQ supplied junction-only sequences lacking quality scores, so filtering was different. Assay: immunoSEQ multiplex PCR; the TCRdb copy retains only in-frame clones and omits some. That table gives V, J and clone size, and the DNA gave D and trimming. The sample comprises about 2.1 million clones, about 92% of which are singletons, and roughly 1.8% rests with the top ten. CD45RO-negative, CCR7-positively selected cells formed the naive CD8 fraction, excluding terminally differentiated effector memory CD45RA+ cells. This receptor was identified in a man aged 18 to 29 in good health. Some clones in this sample may be carry-over from other donors' samples. The chain is built from TRBV11-2 and TRBJ2-7; D is ambiguous. The specimen sequenced was naive CD8+ T cells from PBMCs. Written as DNA, the CDR3 is TGTGCCAGCAGCTTACGCCGGGCGTCTCACGAGCAGTACTTC. It encodes CASSLRRASHEQYF.